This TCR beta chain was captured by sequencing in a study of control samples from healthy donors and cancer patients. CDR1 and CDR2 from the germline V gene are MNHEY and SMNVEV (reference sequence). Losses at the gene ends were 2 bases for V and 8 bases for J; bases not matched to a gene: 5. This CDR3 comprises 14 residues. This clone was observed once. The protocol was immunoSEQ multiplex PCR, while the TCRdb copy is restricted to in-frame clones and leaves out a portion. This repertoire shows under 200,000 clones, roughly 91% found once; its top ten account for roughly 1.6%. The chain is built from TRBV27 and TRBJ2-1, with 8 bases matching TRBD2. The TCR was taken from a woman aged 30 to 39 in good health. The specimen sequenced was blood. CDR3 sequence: CASSLGTSLDEQFF. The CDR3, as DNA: TGTGCCAGCAGTTTAGGGACTAGTCTGGATGAGCAGTTCTTC.